This TCR beta chain comes out of a study of cytomegalovirus exposure and HLA in healthy donors. General study results and limits: Later on, a genetic analysis was performed. It linked a missense variant in DCLRE1C with V- and J-gene trimming of TCR beta. TCR beta sequences reportedly predicted most subjects' HLA-A and HLA-B alleles accurately. A highly shared variant cluster was judged a likely technical artifact.

The CDR3 has 14 residues. Germline values: CDR1 SEHNR, CDR2 FQNEAQ (reference sequence). The germline V and J ends were trimmed by 1 base and 2 bases, with 9 bases remaining between them. PCR used 60 Vbeta primers and 13 Jbeta primers. TCRdb keeps only in-frame clones here, not all; method: immunoSEQ multiplex PCR. The sample includes 200,000 or so clones, almost 85% of them seen just once. In regard to this clone: The antigen is not known.

Sequences were obtained from PBMCs. The clonotype comes from a boy aged 5-17 years in good health and CMV-seronegative. The chain joins TRBV7-9 to TRBJ2-7, with TRBD1 as a possible D gene (5 bases). Written as DNA, the CDR3 is TGTGCCAGCAGCTTAGACAGGAAAACCTACGAGCAGTACTTC. Amino acid sequence: CASSLDRKTYEQYF.